This T cell receptor beta chain was recorded in a study of T cells in Graves' hyperthyroidism and ophthalmopathy (dated by TCRdb to between 2018 and 2020). As for the study more broadly: A discovery cohort of about 100 patients, about 44 with Graves' ophthalmopathy and over 55 with stable Graves' hyperthyroidism, was used to find distinguishing TCR V-J signatures. Whether ophthalmopathy could be predicted prospectively was tested in an independent validation cohort made up of approximately 19 hyperthyroidism patients plus 17 patients who later progressed to ophthalmopathy. For training and testing, the approximately 97 patients in the discovery cohort were randomly divided in a 7:3 ratio. The study also compared thyroid tissue and blood T-cell repertoires from roughly six Graves' hyperthyroidism patients. After blood sampling, hyperthyroidism patients were treated with methimazole at a starting dose of 30 mg daily, and ophthalmopathy patients were treated with high-dose intravenous methylprednisolone. TCR Vbeta CDR3 sequencing of 130 to 150 peripheral blood samples (over 40 ophthalmopathy, 75 or so hyperthyroidism and around 17 progressor patients) is reported in the paper.

The germline V gene encodes CDR1 DFQATT and CDR2 SNEGSKA (reference sequence). The CDR3, from cysteine to phenylalanine, totals 15 residues. Left in the record is the CDR3 DNA by itself, 45 bases read in frame from the first base. Germline trimming: 4 bases from V, 5 bases from J; junction bases outside gene matches: 7. TCR beta CDR3 regions were amplified from RNA transcripts. The TCR CDR3 was subjected to a first round of RT-PCR using the HTBI primer set and the Qiagen OneStep RT-PCR kit. Libraries were constructed in a second round of multiplex PCR, after which size selection and purification were carried out. The libraries were sequenced on an Illumina HiSeq2000 using paired-end 100 bp reads. In the source study's methods: SOAPnuke was used to process the raw data, throwing out any read that contained adapters or uncalled bases, had a mean Phred below 15, or lacked an exact constant-primer or identifier match. High-quality paired reads were merged with COPE v1.2.5, and unique nucleotide sequences were defined as clonotypes. MiTCR v1.1 was used to align the clonotypes against IMGT TRBV, TRBD and TRBJ reference segments. Only V-J combinations with frequency above 0.0001, covering approximately 99% of repertoires, were analysed. A TCS score was defined as the ratio of F50 (clonal expansion) to E x V (chaos), with BLOSUM62-based TCRdist applied between CDR3 peptides within each V-J. Welch's t-statistics and random forest reduced around 550 V-J features to 10 to 15, which were used in a naive Bayes classifier (R e1071). Thyroid-blood repertoire similarity was quantified with the Morisita-Horn index. TCRdb took the public reads, trimmed them with fastp at Q25, ran MiXCR for clone calling and kept in-frame beta chains. Here each entry gathers all rows of one CDR3 protein and keeps the most common genes and DNA. It is TCRdb's table, rather than the study itself, that gives the V and J calls and clone size. Within this sample are hundreds of thousands of distinct CDR3 sequences, with about 45% of them counted one time only. Together, the top ten hold approximately 7.2% of the sample.

As concerns this clonotype: It has no known antigen specificity. Base qualities are not recorded, but no much larger clone differs from it by a single base.

Study-wide findings and limitations: In cross-validation, a model built on a 13 V-J signature told ophthalmopathy apart from stable hyperthyroidism with less than 90% sensitivity and around 84% specificity, and in testing the same model reached 80%/75%. Sample size was not statistically predetermined, and investigators were not blinded to group allocation. In validation, progression to ophthalmopathy was predicted by the model with about 70% sensitivity and under 85% specificity, a median of around 5.9 months before onset. Most expanded thyroid clonotypes (frequency above 0.001) were also detected in blood, suggesting blood repertoires may reflect thyroid immune responses.

Any patient with an uncontrolled infection, another autoimmune disease, pregnancy or lactation was excluded. Diagnoses were established on the basis of clinical symptoms, serum thyroxine and TRAb, thyroid ultrasound, and orbital computed tomography. Total RNA was extracted using Trizol reagent, and RNA quality was assessed on an Agilent 2100 Bioanalyzer. Sequenced material: peripheral blood or thyroid tissue (not recorded which). This TCR derives from an adult man with Graves' disease, either hyperthyroidism or ophthalmopathy (not recorded which). The chain was built from TRBV20-1 and TRBJ2-5; 13 nucleotides in the junction match TRBD2. Here is the DNA: TGCAGTGCTAAAGGACTAGCGGGAGACCGGGAGACCCAGTACTTC. Translated, this is CSAKGLAGDRETQYF.